This record looks at one T cell receptor beta chain sequence and its context. Antigen: not known. The identical CDR3 is also encoded by other nucleotide sequences in the sample. The sample is drawn from a study of shared clonotypes between healthy human individuals. Notes on the study in general: The genetic and exposure-history diversity represented was limited by few donors. Generally, naive subsets came out with larger estimated richness than memory subsets.

Germline lookup yields CDR1 DFQATT and CDR2 SNEGSKA (reference sequence). Trimming removed 6 bases at V and 3 bases at J, with 5 bases between. This CDR3 has 10 residues. Each PCR replicate from the sorted subsets contained 200 to 250 ng DNA, which is about 30,000 T cell genomes. Produced via immunoSEQ multiplex PCR; TCRdb's table is partial and in-frame only. The sample lists millions of clones; just over 90% were seen once. Material for sequencing was naive CD4+ T cells sorted from blood. Subset in this sample: CD45RA+ positively selected. The receptor's source is a man aged 18 to 29 in good health. The chain is built from TRBV20-1 and TRBJ2-5; tentatively, D is TRBD2 (5 bases). CDR3 in amino acids: CSALEETQYF. CDR3 bases: TGCAGTGCACTAGAAGAGACCCAGTACTTC.